Below are 5 T cell receptor beta chains sequenced from a single sample in a study of HIV-infected patients and healthy controls. TCRdb itself ran the 5' RACE reads through MiXCR, one entry per CDR3 protein. The sample comprises about 67,000 distinct CDR3 sequences, about 17% of which are singletons, and approximately 5% rests with the top ten. The source material was CD4+ T cells from blood. The receptors shown here come from a human donor in good health.

For this clonotype: No conserved phenylalanine or tryptophan ends this CDR3, so it is likely a read error. The DNA is left out, because the CDR3 cannot be placed on it with certainty; the CDR3 is given as TCRdb lists it. The gene calls are TRBV28 and TRBJ2-5. Germline V gene data show CDR1 as MDHEN and CDR2 as SYDVKM. Including both end residues, the CDR3 is 12 amino acids long. CDR3 sequence: CASSHRKRSLSI.

The chain couples TRBV20-1 to TRBJ2-7, with 7 bases identical to TRBD2. CDR3 length: 14 amino acids. CDR1 DFQATT and CDR2 SNEGSKA come from the germline V gene (reference sequence). J was trimmed by 5 bases and V by 3 bases; bases with no gene match: 10. CDR3 in amino acids: CSASSGGVFNEQYF. CDR3 bases: TGCAGTGCTAGTTCGGGAGGAGTTTTCAACGAGCAGTACTTC.

This clonotype was seen only a few times. The chain combines TRBV29-1 with TRBJ2-1; possible D gene TRBD2, 5 bases. This CDR3 has 11 residues. V was cut by 4 bases and J by 8 bases, with 9 bases left in between. Germline V gene data show CDR1 as SQVTM and CDR2 as ANQGSEA. The chain's CDR3 is CSVGFSDEQFF. The DNA of the CDR3 is TGCAGCGTTGGATTTAGCGATGAGCAGTTCTTC.

In DNA, the CDR3 is TGCAGTGCTACCCTGGACGGTCGAGGGCCTGGGGCCCAGCATTTT. It encodes CSATLDGRGPGAQHF. The chain carries TRBV20-1 and TRBJ1-5; D is uncertain. There are 15 residues in the CDR3. Germline V gene data show CDR1 as DFQATT and CDR2 as SNEGSKA (reference sequence). The ends were cut back, 4 bases at V and 11 bases at J, with 24 bases in the middle.

The rearrangement links TRBV7-2 to TRBJ2-3, with TRBD2 matching over 7 bases. After removal of 1 base from V and 2 bases from J, the junction contained 3 bases not matched to a gene. Germline V gives CDR1 SGHTA, CDR2 FQGNSA. This CDR3 has 15 amino acids. The CDR3 sequence is CASSLDGGVTDTQYF. DNA of the CDR3: TGTGCCAGCAGCTTAGATGGGGGGGTCACAGATACGCAGTATTTT.